Listed here is a single T cell receptor beta chain. This entry belongs to a study of cytomegalovirus exposure and HLA in healthy donors. Healthy bone marrow donors supplied every sample. Both 60 Vbeta primers and 13 Jbeta primers went into the PCR. Assay used: immunoSEQ multiplex PCR; TCRdb lists only in-frame clones, some missing. This sample carries 95,000 to 110,000 clones, approximately 79% of them seen once, and the ten largest clones take approximately 2.4%. This TCR was recovered from a man aged 18 to 30 in good health and CMV-seronegative. Input material: PBMCs.

CDR3 DNA: TGTGCCATCAGTGATACGAGGACTAGCGGGGGTGAGACCCAGTACTTC. Translation: CAISDTRTSGGETQYF. This chain links TRBV10-3 with TRBJ2-5, with 13 bases fitting TRBD2. The germline V gene encodes CDR1 ENHRY and CDR2 SYGVKD. Losses at the gene ends were 3 bases for V and 5 bases for J; bases not matched to a gene: 6. This CDR3 region has 16 residues.